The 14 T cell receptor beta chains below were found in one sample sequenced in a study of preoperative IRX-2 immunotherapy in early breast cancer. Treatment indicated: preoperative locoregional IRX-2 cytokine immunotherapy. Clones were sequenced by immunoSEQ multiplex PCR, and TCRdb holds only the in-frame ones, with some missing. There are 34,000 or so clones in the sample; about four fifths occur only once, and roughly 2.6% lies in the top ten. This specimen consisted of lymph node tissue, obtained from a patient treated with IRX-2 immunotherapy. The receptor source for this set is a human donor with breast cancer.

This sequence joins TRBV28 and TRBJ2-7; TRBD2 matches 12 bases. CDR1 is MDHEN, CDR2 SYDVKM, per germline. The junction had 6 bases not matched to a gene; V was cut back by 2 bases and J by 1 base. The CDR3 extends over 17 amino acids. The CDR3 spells CASSLPSGRAVSYEQYF. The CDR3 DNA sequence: TGTGCCAGCAGTTTACCTAGCGGGAGGGCCGTATCCTACGAGCAGTACTTC.

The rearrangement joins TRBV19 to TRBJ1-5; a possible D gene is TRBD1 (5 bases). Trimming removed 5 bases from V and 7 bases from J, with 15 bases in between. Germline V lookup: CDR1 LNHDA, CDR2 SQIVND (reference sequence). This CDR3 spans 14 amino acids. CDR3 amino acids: CASSLGVSNQPQHF. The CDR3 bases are TGTGCCAGTAGTTTGGGGGTGAGTAACCAGCCCCAGCATTTT.

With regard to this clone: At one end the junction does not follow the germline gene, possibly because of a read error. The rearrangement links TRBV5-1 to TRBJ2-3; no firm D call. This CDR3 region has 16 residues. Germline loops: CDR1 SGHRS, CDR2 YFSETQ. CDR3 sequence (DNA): TGCGCCAGCAGTTTGGAGCTTGGCCCTCACACAGATACGCAGTATTTT. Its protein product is CASSLELGPHTDTQYF.

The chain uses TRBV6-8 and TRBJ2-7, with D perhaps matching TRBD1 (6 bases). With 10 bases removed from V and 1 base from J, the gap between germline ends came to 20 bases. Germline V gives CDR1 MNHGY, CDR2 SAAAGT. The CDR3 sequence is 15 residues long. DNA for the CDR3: TGTGCCATCAGCGATACCCGGGACAAATCCTACGAGCAGTACTTC. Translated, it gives CAISDTRDKSYEQYF.

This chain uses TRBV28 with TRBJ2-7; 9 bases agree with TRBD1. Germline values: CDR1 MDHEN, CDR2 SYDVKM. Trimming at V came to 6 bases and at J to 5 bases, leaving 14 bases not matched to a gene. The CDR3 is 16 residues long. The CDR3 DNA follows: TGTGCCAGCAGCCACGCCCCCGGGACAGGGAGCCACGAGCAGTACTTC. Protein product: CASSHAPGTGSHEQYF.

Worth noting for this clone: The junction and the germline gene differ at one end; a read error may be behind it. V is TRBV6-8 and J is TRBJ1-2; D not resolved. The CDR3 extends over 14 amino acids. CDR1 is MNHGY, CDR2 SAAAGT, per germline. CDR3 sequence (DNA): TGTGCCAGCAGTTACTCGGTGGGCGTGGGAGGCTACACTTTC. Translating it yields CASSYSVGVGGYTF.

In DNA form, the CDR3 reads TGTGCCAGCAGTTCCCCTTATGTCTCCCAGTACTTC. Translating gives CASSSPYVSQYF. The chain uses TRBV28 and TRBJ2-5; D is undetermined. V lost 4 bases and J 9 bases, leaving 12 bases between the germline ends. Germline-derived CDR1 and CDR2 are MDHEN and SYDVKM. This CDR3 comprises 12 residues.

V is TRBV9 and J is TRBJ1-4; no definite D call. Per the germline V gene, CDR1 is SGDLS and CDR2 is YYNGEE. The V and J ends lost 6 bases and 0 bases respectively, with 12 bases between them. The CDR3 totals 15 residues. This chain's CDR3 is CASTSDRATNEKLFF. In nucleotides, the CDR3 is TGTGCCAGCACTTCAGACCGTGCAACTAATGAAAAACTGTTTTTT.

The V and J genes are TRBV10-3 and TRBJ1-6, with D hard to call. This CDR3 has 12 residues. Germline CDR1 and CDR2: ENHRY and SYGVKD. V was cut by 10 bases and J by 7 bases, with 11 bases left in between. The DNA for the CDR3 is TGTGCCAGCAGCGAGGGCAATTCACCCCTCCACTTT. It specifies CASSEGNSPLHF.

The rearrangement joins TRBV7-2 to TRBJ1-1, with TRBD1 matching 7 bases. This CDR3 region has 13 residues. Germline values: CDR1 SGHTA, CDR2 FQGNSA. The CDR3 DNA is TGTGCTATAGAGGGACAGATGAACACTGAAGCTTTCTTT. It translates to CAIEGQMNTEAFF.

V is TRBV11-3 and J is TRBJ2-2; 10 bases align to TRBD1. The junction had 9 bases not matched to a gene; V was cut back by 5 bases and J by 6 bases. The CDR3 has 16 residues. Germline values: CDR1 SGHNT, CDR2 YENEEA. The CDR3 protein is CASSQRRDRGAGELFF. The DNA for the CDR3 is TGTGCCAGCAGCCAACGCCGGGACAGGGGTGCCGGGGAGCTGTTTTTT.

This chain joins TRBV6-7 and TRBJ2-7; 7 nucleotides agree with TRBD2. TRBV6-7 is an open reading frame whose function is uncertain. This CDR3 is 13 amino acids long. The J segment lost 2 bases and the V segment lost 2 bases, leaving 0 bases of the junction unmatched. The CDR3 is CASSYGLAYEQYF. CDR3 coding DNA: TGTGCCAGCAGTTACGGACTAGCCTACGAGCAGTACTTC.

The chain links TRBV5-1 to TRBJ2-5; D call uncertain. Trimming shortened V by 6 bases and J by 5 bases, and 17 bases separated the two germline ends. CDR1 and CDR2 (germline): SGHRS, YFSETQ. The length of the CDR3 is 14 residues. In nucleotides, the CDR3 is TGCGCCAGCATCCCCGAGCCCAGCCGGGAGACCCAGTACTTC. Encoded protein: CASIPEPSRETQYF. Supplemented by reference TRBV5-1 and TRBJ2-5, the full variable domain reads KAGVTQTPRYLIKTRGQQVTLSCSPISGHRSVSWYQQTPGQGLQFLFEYFSETQRNKGNFPGRFSGRQFSNSRSEMNVSTLELGDSALYLCASIPEPSRETQYFGPGTRLLVL.

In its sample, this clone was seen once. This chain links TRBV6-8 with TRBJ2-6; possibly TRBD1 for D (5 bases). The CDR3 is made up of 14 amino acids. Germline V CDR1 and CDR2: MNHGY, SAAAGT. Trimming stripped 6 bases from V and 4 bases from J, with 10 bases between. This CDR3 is CASRDRPGANVLTF. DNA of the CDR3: TGTGCCAGCAGAGACAGACCCGGGGCCAACGTCCTGACTTTC.